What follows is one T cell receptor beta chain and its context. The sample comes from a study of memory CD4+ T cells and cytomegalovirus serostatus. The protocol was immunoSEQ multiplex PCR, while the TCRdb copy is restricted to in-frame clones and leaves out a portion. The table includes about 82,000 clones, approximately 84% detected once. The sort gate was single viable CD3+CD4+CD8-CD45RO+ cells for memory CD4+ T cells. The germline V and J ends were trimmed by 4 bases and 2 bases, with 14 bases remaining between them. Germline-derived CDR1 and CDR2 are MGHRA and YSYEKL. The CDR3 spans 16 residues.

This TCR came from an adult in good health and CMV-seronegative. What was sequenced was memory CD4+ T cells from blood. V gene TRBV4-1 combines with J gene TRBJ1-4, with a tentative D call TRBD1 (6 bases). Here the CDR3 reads CASSPKGGGTNEKLFF. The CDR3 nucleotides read TGCGCCAGCAGCCCAAAGGGGGGCGGTACTAATGAAAAACTGTTTTTT.